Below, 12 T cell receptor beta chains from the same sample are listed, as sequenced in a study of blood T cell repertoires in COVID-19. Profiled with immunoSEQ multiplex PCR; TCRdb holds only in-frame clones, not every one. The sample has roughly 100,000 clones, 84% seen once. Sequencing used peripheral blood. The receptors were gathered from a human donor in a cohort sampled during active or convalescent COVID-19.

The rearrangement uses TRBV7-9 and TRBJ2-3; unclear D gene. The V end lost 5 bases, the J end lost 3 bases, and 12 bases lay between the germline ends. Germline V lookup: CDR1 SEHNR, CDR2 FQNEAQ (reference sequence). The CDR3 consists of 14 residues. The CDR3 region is CASSPVYSTDTQYF. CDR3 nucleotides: TGTGCCAGCAGCCCGGTGTATTCTACAGATACGCAGTATTTT.

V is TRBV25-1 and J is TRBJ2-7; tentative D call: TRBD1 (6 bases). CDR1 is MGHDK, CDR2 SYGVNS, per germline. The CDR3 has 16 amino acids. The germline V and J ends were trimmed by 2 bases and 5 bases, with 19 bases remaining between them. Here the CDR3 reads CASSEMVTGFTHEQYF. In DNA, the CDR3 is TGTGCCAGCAGTGAAATGGTAACAGGGTTTACCCACGAGCAGTACTTC.

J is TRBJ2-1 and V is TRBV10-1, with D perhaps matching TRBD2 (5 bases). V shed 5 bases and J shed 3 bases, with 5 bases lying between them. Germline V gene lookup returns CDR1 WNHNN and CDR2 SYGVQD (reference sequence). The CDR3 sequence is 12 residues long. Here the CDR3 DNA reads TGCGCCAGCAGTACTAGCTACAATGAGCAGTTCTTC. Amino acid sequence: CASSTSYNEQFF.

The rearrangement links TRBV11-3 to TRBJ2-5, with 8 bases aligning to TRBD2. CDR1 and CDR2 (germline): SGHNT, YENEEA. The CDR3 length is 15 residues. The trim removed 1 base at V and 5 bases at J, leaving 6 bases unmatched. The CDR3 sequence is CASSLGPGGAETQYF. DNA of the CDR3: TGTGCCAGCAGCTTAGGCCCGGGAGGGGCGGAGACCCAGTACTTC.

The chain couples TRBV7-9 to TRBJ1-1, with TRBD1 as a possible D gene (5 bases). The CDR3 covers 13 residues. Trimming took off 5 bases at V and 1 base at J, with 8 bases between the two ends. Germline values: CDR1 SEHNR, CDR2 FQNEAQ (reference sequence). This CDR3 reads CASSNQGNTEAFF. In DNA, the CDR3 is TGTGCCAGCAGCAACCAGGGGAACACTGAAGCTTTCTTT. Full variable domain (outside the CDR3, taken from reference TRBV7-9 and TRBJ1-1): DTGVSQNPRHKITKRGQNVTFRCDPISEHNRLYWYRQTLGQGPEFLTYFQNEAQLEKSRLLSDRFSAERPKGSFSTLEIQRTEQGDSAMYLCASSNQGNTEAFFGQGTRLTVV.

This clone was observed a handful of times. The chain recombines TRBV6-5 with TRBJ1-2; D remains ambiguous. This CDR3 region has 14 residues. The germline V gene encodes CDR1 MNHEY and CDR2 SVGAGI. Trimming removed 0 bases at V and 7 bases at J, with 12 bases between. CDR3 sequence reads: CASSYSAGELGYTF. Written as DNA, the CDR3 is TGTGCCAGCAGTTACTCGGCCGGGGAGCTTGGCTACACCTTC.

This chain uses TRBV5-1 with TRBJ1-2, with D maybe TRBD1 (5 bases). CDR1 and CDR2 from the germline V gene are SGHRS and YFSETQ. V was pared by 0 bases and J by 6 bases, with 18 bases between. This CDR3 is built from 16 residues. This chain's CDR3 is CASSLGGARRVDGYTF. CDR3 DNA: TGCGCCAGCAGCTTGGGGGGCGCTAGGCGTGTGGATGGCTACACCTTC.

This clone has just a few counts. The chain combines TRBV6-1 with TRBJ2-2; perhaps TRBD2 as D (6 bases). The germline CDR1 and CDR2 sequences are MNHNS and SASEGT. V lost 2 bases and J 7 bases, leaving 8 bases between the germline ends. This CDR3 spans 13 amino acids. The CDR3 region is CASSEWRGGELFF. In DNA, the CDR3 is TGTGCCAGCAGTGAATGGCGGGGCGGGGAGCTGTTTTTT.

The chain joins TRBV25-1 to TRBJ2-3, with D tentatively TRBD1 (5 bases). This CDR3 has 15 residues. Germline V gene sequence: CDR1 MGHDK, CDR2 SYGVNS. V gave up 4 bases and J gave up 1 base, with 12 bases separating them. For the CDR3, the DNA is TGTGCCAGCAGTGCCGCAGGGTCCCGCACAGATACGCAGTATTTT. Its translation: CASSAAGSRTDTQYF.

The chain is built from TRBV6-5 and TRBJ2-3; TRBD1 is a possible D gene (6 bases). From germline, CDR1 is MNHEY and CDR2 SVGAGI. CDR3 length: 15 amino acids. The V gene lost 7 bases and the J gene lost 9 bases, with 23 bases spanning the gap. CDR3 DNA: TGTGCCAGCACCGTAAACTGGGGGCAACGGACCACGCAGTATTTT. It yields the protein CASTVNWGQRTTQYF.

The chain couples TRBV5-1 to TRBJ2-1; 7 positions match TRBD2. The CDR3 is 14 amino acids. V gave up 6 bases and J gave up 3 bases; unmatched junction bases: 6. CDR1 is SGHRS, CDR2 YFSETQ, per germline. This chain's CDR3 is CASTNTGGYNEQFF. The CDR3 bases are TGCGCCAGCACGAACACGGGGGGCTACAATGAGCAGTTCTTC.

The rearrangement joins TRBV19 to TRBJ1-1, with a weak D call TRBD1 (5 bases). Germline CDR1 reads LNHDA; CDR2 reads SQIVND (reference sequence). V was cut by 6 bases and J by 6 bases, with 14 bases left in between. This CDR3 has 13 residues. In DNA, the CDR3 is TGTGCCAGTAGGTTTAAAGGGGTCCCTGAAGCTTTCTTT. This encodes CASRFKGVPEAFF.